This TCR beta chain was sequenced in a study of PD-1 blockade in mismatch repair-deficient tumors. Whole-study context: All were previously treated, progressing patients with eleven to twelve mismatch repair-deficient cancer types.

Produced via immunoSEQ multiplex PCR; TCRdb's table is partial and in-frame only. The repertoire holds under 150,000 clones, with about 88% as singletons. All patients were mismatch repair deficient, assessed by either PCR or immunohistochemistry. TCR sequencing covered a few patients who responded to pembrolizumab. Germline-derived CDR1 and CDR2 are SGHAT and FQNNGV. The CDR3 is 17 residues long. Trimming took off 1 base at V and 0 bases at J, with 15 bases between the two ends. The sequenced sample was peripheral blood, obtained 70 to 72 weeks after starting pembrolizumab. The chain couples TRBV11-2 to TRBJ2-5; D tentatively fits TRBD1 or TRBD2 (6 bases each). The origin of this receptor is an adult with mismatch repair-deficient cancer. The CDR3 sequence is CASSLVDPGAYQETQYF. As DNA, the CDR3 is TGTGCCAGCAGCTTAGTCGACCCGGGGGCGTACCAAGAGACCCAGTACTTC.